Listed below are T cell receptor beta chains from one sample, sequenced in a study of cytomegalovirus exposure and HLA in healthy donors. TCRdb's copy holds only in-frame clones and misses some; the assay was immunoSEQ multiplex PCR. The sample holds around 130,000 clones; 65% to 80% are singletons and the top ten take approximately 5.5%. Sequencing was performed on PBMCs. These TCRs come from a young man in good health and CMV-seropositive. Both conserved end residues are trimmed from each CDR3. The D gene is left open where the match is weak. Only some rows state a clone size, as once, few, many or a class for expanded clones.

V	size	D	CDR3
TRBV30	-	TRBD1	AWKRGGADYGYT
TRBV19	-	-	ASSPQGDQPQH
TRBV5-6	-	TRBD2	ASSLGTSVYNEQF
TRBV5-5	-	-	ASSLYLYNEQF
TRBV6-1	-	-	ASSEGSMYEQY
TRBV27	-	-	ASSLSAGWYLNTEAF
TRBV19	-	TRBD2	ASSRLAGNHEQF
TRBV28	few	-	ASRPWAAANTGELF
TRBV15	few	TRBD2	ATSAPGGREGTDTQY
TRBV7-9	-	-	ASSFKGNSDEQY
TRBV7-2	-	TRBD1	ASSLIDRGYEQY
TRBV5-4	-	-	ASSRGMVISGANGLT
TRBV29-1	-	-	SVDRFSAKGYEQY
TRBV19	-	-	ASSIEVGDYT
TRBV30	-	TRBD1	AWGSPTGGDYGYT
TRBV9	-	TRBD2	ASSMNSASGTSYNEQF
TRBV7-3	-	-	ASSFSENTEAF
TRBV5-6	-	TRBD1	ASSFTGTVGYNEQF
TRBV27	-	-	ASSLRVPNTEAF
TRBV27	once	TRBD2	ASSLHLAGNTDTQY
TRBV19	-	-	ASSIVATGNSEAF
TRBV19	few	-	ASSTTYQPQH
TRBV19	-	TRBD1	ASIPSQGDTEAF
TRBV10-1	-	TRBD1	ASSDAPGQGSTEAF
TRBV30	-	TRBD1	AWSGQGSQPQH
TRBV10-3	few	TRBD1	AISKTGEHQPQH
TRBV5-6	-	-	ASSLGTLAF
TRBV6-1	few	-	ASSGYGNSPLH
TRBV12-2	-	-	ASRLENGGPSNQPQH
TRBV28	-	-	ASSLYAAMGGEQY
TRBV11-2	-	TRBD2	VEREGNEQY
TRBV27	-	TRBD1	ASSWTGGNQPQH
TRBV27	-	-	ASSLSEGGVNIQY
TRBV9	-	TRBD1	ASSGTGTGYEGYT
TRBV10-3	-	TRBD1	AISENTLPGQGGGPQH
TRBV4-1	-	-	ASKGGGFEAF
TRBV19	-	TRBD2	ASSPLAGAEDPDTQY
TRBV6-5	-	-	ASSYLILPSNYGYT
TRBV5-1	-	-	ASSPLTPKEEQY
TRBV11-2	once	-	ASSFLKEVEAF
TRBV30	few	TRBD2	AWRGGVYEQY
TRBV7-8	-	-	ASSLDWYGDGYT
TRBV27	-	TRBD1	ATQLAGQGNTEAF
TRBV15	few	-	ATMAGQNTIY
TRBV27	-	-	ASMFTGYTEAF
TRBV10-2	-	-	ASSSGLIIPSNEQF
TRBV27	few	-	ASGPNEQF
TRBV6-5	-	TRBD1	ASSPDRVNTGELF
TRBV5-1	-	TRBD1	ASRQDPGQYYNEQF